The rows below give T cell receptor beta chains drawn from one sample of a study of blood T cell repertoires in COVID-19. Assay: immunoSEQ multiplex PCR; the TCRdb copy retains only in-frame clones and omits some. Of approximately 82,000 clones listed, 75% to 90% are singletons. The material sequenced was PBMCs or T cells enriched from blood (not recorded which). These TCRs come from a woman between 50 and 59 years old with acute COVID-19. Each CDR3 is given with its conserved first and last residue. D genes are given only for firm matches. Clone size is given for some rows only: seen once, a few or many times, or a class if the clone is expanded.

>TRBJ2-7|15|.|TRBV4-2|.
TGTGCCAGCAGATTGAGGGATGATGGCTCCTACGAGCAGTACTTC
CASRLRDDGSYEQYF
>TRBJ1-5|15|.|TRBV19|.
TGTGCCAGTAGTTTTAGGCCAAAACAGCCTCAGCCCCAGCATTTT
CASSFRPKQPQPQHF
>TRBJ2-2|14|TRBD2|TRBV7-9|.
TGTGCCGGATTGACTAGCGCAAACACCGGGGAGCTGTTTTTT
CAGLTSANTGELFF
>TRBJ2-5|12|TRBD2|TRBV7-7|.
TGTGCTAGCAGCTTAGCGGGAGGGGAACCTTACTTC
CASSLAGGEPYF
>TRBJ2-1|16|TRBD2|TRBV7-7|.
TGTGCCAGCAGCCCCCTCGGACTAGCGGGATTTAGGGAGCAGTTCTTC
CASSPLGLAGFREQFF
>TRBJ2-7|13|.|TRBV3-1/TRBV3-2|.
TGTGCCAGCAGCCATTCGGGAACCTACGAGCAGTACTTC
CASSHSGTYEQYF
>TRBJ2-7|14|TRBD1|TRBV14|.
TGTGCCAGCAGTCGACAGGGCGGCTCCTACGAGCAGTACTTC
CASSRQGGSYEQYF
>TRBJ1-1|13|TRBD1|TRBV5-1|.
TGCGCCAGCAGTTCACCGGGACAGGGGGAAGCTTTCTTT
CASSSPGQGEAFF
>TRBJ2-7|13|TRBD1|TRBV19|.
TGTGCCAGTAGTTTTCGGACAGGCGACGAGCAGTACTTC
CASSFRTGDEQYF
>TRBJ2-1|15|.|TRBV11-3|.
TGTGCCAGCAGCAGGGGGGGAGGGGAAAGGAATGAGCAGTTCTTC
CASSRGGGERNEQFF
>TRBJ2-7|14|.|TRBV30|.
TGTGCCTGGAGAGCGACAGGCGATCCCTACGAGCAGTACTTC
CAWRATGDPYEQYF
>TRBJ2-1|13|TRBD2|TRBV6-5|once
TGTGCCAGCAGGGGGACTAGCCGCAATGAGCAGTTCTTC
CASRGTSRNEQFF
>TRBJ2-7|17|TRBD2|TRBV7-3|.
TGTGCCAGCAGCCCCCTCCCCCAGACTAGCGGAACCTACGAGCAGTACTTC
CASSPLPQTSGTYEQYF
>TRBJ2-7|14|.|TRBV11-3|.
TGTGCCAGCAGCCCGGGACAACGTCCCTACGAGCAGTACTTC
CASSPGQRPYEQYF
>TRBJ1-2|14|.|TRBV7-9|few
TGTGCCAGCAGCTTAGTAGCCTCTAACTATGGCTACACCTTC
CASSLVASNYGYTF
>TRBJ2-7|14|TRBD2|TRBV9|.
TGTGCCAGCAGCGTTAGCGGGAGGGACCACGAGCAGTACTTC
CASSVSGRDHEQYF
>TRBJ1-1|15|TRBD1|TRBV7-9|.
TGTGCCAGCAGCTTAACGGGACAGCCGAACACTGAAGCTTTCTTT
CASSLTGQPNTEAFF
>TRBJ1-2|15|.|TRBV3-1/TRBV3-2|.
TGTGCCAGCACCCCGGGAGGGGGAGGTAACTATGGCTACACCTTC
CASTPGGGGNYGYTF
>TRBJ2-7|15|TRBD1|TRBV3-1/TRBV3-2|few
TGTGCCAGCAGCCAAGCCGGGACAGCCATACGAGAGCAGTACTTC
CASSQAGTAIREQYF
>TRBJ1-3|15|TRBD1|TRBV9|.
TGTGCCAGCAGCGGGGGACAGGGGTATGGAAACACCATATATTTT
CASSGGQGYGNTIYF
>TRBJ1-3|14|TRBD1|TRBV6-5|.
TGTGCCAGCAGTTTCGACAGGGGTGAAAACACCATATATTTT
CASSFDRGENTIYF
>TRBJ2-1|16|.|TRBV24-1|.
TGTGCCACCAGTGATTTCAACCAGGACAGCTACAATGAGCAGTTCTTC
CATSDFNQDSYNEQFF
>TRBJ1-1|14|.|TRBV6-5|medium-sized
TGTGCCAGCAGTTACGTACAGGGGAACACTGAAGCTTTCTTT
CASSYVQGNTEAFF
>TRBJ1-3|15|TRBD1|TRBV9|.
TGTGCCAGCAGCCCCCTCGGACAGGGTGGAAACACCATATATTTT
CASSPLGQGGNTIYF
>TRBJ2-5|15|TRBD2|TRBV10-2|.
TGCGCCAGCAGTGAGAGGTCTAGCGGGACGGAGACCCAGTACTTC
CASSERSSGTETQYF
>TRBJ2-1|13|.|TRBV10-1|.
TGCGCCAGCAGCCAGGGCCCTTACAATGAGCAGTTCTTC
CASSQGPYNEQFF
>TRBJ2-1|16|.|TRBV5-1|.
TGCGCCAGCAGCCCGGGCCGGGATCGGATCTACAATGAGCAGTTCTTC
CASSPGRDRIYNEQFF
>TRBJ2-2|15|.|TRBV5-5|.
TGTGCCAGCAGCGACCTGAGCCAGGGCACCGGGGAGCTGTTTTTT
CASSDLSQGTGELFF
>TRBJ1-1|13|.|TRBV6-5|.
TGTGCCAGCAGCCTTCTGTGGAACACTGAAGCTTTCTTT
CASSLLWNTEAFF
>TRBJ2-1|18|.|TRBV4-1|.
TGCGCCAGCAGCCAAGTGGGCGGGCGAAGCACTATGTACAATGAGCAGTTCTTC
CASSQVGGRSTMYNEQFF
>TRBJ2-3|15|TRBD1|TRBV7-9|once
TGTGCCAGCAGCTTCAGGACAGGGGGCACAGATACGCAGTATTTT
CASSFRTGGTDTQYF
>TRBJ2-1|14|TRBD1|TRBV10-3|.
TGTGCCATCAGTGAGTCGGGGACAGAAACTGAGCAGTTCTTC
CAISESGTETEQFF
>TRBJ2-5|14|.|TRBV28|.
TGTGCCAGCAGTTTAGGACAACCTCAAGAGACCCAGTACTTC
CASSLGQPQETQYF
>TRBJ2-7|13|TRBD1|TRBV4-3|.
TGCGCCAGCAGCCGAGACAGGGGCTACGAGCAGTACTTC
CASSRDRGYEQYF
>TRBJ2-3|13|.|TRBV2|.
TGTGCCAGCAGTGAAGCGAGAACAGATACGCAGTATTTT
CASSEARTDTQYF
>TRBJ1-1|15|.|TRBV2|.
TGTGCCAGCAGTGAAGCACAGTCCGGGAGTACTGAAGCTTTCTTT
CASSEAQSGSTEAFF
>TRBJ2-7|17|TRBD1|TRBV2|few
TGTGCCAGCAGACCCGGGACAGGGTTCTCAGGATCCTACGAGCAGTACTTC
CASRPGTGFSGSYEQYF
>TRBJ2-7|14|TRBD2|TRBV9|.
TGTGCCAGCAGCGTGGAAGCGGGACCCTACGAGCAGTACTTC
CASSVEAGPYEQYF
>TRBJ1-4|15|.|TRBV5-1|.
TGCGCCAGCAGCTTGGATCGGGGGGAGAATGAAAAACTGTTTTTT
CASSLDRGENEKLFF